Below are 7 T cell receptor beta chains sequenced from a single sample in a study of shared clonotypes between healthy human individuals. It was CD45RO-negative cells, positively selected for CCR7, that made up naive CD8 cells, with terminally differentiated effector memory CD45RA+ cells excluded. TCRdb's table, derived via immunoSEQ multiplex PCR, lists solely in-frame clones and lacks some. This sample carries some 2.1 million clones, approximately 94% of them seen once, and the ten largest clones take roughly 1%. Source material: naive CD8+ T cells sorted from blood. Receptor source: a man aged 18 to 30 in good health.

V gene TRBV5-1 combines with J gene TRBJ2-1; a possible D gene is TRBD2 (6 bases). This CDR3 comprises 12 residues. The germline gives CDR1 SGHRS, CDR2 YFSETQ. V was trimmed by 0 bases and J by 9 bases, leaving 7 bases between them. The DNA for the CDR3 is TGCGCCAGCAGCTTGGCGGGAGCTGAGCAGTTCTTC. As protein: CASSLAGAEQFF.

The chain has TRBV29-1 and TRBJ2-3; TRBD2 might be the D (5 bases). The V and J ends lost 1 base and 0 bases respectively, with 8 bases between them. Germline V gene sequence: CDR1 SQVTM, CDR2 ANQGSEA. The CDR3 contains 14 residues. CDR3 sequence: CSVEGGSSTDTQYF. DNA of the CDR3: TGCAGCGTTGAAGGAGGGTCTAGCACAGATACGCAGTATTTT.

The sample holds many counts of this clone. Other nucleotide sequences in the sample specify the same CDR3. This chain joins TRBV30 and TRBJ1-1, with a possible D match to TRBD1 (5 bases). The germline gives CDR1 GTSNPN, CDR2 SVGIG (reference sequence). The CDR3 is 13 amino acids. Trimming left V 0 bases short and J 8 bases short, with 13 bases between. CDR3 DNA: TGTGCCTGGAGTGTACGGGGCACGACGGAAGCTTTCTTT. Amino acids: CAWSVRGTTEAFF.

V is TRBV10-3 and J is TRBJ2-2, with 11 bases that match TRBD2. The CDR3 is 17 residues long. From germline, CDR1 is ENHRY and CDR2 SYGVKD. With V trimmed by 6 bases and J by 0 bases, 6 bases remained unmatched. Written as DNA, the CDR3 is TGTGCCATCAGAGGTAGCGGGGGGGTATCGAACACCGGGGAGCTGTTTTTT. Amino acids: CAIRGSGGVSNTGELFF.

This chain links TRBV9 with TRBJ2-1; 8 bases are a match to TRBD2. This CDR3 is 16 amino acids long. Per germline, CDR1 SGDLS and CDR2 YYNGEE. Trimming cost V 4 bases and J 8 bases; bases outside gene matches: 14. This CDR3 reads CASSSPTSADLHEQFF. The DNA for the CDR3 is TGTGCCAGCAGCTCACCGACTAGCGCAGATCTCCATGAGCAGTTCTTC. The full variable domain, completed using reference TRBV9 and TRBJ2-1, is DSGVTQTPKHLITATGQRVTLRCSPRSGDLSVYWYQQSLDQGLQFLIQYYNGEERAKGNILERFSAQQFPDLHSELNLSSLELGDSALYFCASSSPTSADLHEQFFGPGTRLTVL.

This chain connects TRBV4-3 to TRBJ1-1, with TRBD1 matching over 8 bases. Losses at the gene ends were 0 bases for V and 6 bases for J; bases not matched to a gene: 9. The CDR3 is made up of 16 amino acids. CDR1 and CDR2 (germline): LGHNA, YSLEER. The CDR3 DNA is TGCGCCAGCAGCCAAGATTACCCATGGACAGGGCCTGAAGCTTTCTTT. This encodes CASSQDYPWTGPEAFF.

Concerning this clone itself: A junction boundary mismatches the germline segment, possibly from a read error. J is TRBJ2-5 and V is TRBV7-7; D uncertain. The CDR3 loop spans 14 amino acids. Looked up from germline, CDR1 is SSHAT and CDR2 is FNYEAQ (reference sequence). CDR3 in amino acids: CASSPSLGQETQYF. The CDR3 bases are TGTGCTAGCAGCCCTAGTTTAGGTCAGGAGACCCAGTACTTC. The complete variable domain, with remaining parts taken from reference TRBV7-7 and TRBJ2-5, reads GAGVSQSPRYKVTKRGQDVTLRCDPISSHATLYWYQQALGQGPEFLTYFNYEAQPDKSGLPSDRFSAERPEGSISTLTIQRTEQRDSAMYRCASSPSLGQETQYFGPGTRLLVL.